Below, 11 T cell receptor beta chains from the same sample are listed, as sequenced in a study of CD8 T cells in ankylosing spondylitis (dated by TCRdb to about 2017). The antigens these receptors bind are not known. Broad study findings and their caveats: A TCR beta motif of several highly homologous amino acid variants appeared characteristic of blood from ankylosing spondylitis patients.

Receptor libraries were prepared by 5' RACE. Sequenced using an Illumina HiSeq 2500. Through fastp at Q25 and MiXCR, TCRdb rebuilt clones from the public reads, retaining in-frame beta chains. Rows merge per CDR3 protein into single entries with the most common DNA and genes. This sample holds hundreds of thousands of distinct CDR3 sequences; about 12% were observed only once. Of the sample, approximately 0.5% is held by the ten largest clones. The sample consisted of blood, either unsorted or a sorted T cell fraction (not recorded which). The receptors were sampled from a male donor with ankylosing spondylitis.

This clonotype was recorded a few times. The CDR3 DNA follows: TGCAGTGCAACAGCATCCTACGAGCAGTACTTC. It translates to CSATASYEQYF. The V gene is TRBV20-1, the J gene TRBJ2-7; D not resolved. Germline lookup yields CDR1 DFQATT and CDR2 SNEGSKA (reference sequence). Trimming took 6 bases from V and 1 from J, leaving 7 bases between them. The CDR3 spans 11 residues.

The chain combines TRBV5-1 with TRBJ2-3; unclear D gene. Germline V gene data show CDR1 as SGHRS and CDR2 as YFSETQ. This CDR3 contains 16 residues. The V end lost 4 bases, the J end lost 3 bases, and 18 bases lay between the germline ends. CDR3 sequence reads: CASSPGVLQTTDTQYF. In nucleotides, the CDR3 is TGCGCCAGCAGCCCAGGAGTGTTGCAGACTACAGATACGCAGTATTTT.

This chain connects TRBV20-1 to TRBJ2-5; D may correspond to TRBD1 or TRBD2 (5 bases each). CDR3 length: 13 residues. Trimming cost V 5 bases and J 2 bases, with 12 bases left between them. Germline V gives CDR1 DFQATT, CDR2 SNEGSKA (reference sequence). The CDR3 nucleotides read TGCAGTGCTGTCGGGGACCCACAAGAGACCCAGTACTTC. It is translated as CSAVGDPQETQYF.

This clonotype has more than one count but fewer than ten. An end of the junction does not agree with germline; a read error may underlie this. CDR3: CASSSLLVRDEEFF. CDR3 sequence (DNA): TGTGCCAGCAGCTCTCTACTAGTGAGGGATGAGGAGTTCTTC. This chain links TRBV5-5 with TRBJ2-1; the D gene is possibly TRBD2 (5 bases). CDR1 and CDR2 from the germline V gene are SGHKS and YYEKEE (reference sequence). The CDR3 covers 14 residues. The full variable domain, in which reference TRBV5-5 and TRBJ2-1 provide the parts outside the CDR3, is DAGVTQSPTHLIKTRGQQVTLRCSPISGHKSVSWYQQVLGQGPQFIFQYYEKEERGRGNFPDRFSARQFPNYSSELNVNALLLGDSALYLCASSSLLVRDEEFFGPGTRLTVL.

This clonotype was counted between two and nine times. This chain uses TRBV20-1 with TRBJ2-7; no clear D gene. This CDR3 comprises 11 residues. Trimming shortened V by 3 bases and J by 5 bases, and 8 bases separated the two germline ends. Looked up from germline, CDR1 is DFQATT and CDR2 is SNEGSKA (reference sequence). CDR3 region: CSARRIDEQYF. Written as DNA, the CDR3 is TGCAGTGCTAGGAGAATCGACGAGCAGTACTTC.

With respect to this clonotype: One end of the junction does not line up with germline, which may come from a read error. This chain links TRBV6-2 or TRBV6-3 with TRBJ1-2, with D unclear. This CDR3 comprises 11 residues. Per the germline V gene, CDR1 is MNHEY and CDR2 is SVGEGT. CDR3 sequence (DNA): TGTGCCAGCAGTTACGGGAGCGGACGTCACTTC. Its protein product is CASSYGSGRHF.

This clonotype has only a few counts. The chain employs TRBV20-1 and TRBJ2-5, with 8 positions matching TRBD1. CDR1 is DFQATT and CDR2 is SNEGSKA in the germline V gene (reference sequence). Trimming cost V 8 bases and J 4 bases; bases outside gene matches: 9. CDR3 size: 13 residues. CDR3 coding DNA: TGCAGTAAAACGACAGGGGCGGTAGAGACCCAGTACTTC. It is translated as CSKTTGAVETQYF.

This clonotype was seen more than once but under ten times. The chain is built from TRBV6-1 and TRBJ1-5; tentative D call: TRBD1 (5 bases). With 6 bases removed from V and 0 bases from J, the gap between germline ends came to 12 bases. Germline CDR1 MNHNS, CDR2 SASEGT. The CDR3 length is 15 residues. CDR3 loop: CASRRQSYSNQPQHF. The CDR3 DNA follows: TGTGCCAGCAGGCGACAGAGCTATAGCAATCAGCCCCAGCATTTT.

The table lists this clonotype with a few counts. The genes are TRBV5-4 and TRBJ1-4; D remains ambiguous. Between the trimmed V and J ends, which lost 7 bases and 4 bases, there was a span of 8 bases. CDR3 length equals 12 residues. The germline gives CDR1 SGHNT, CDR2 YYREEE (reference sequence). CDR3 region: CASGGDNEKLFF. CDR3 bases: TGTGCCAGCGGCGGGGATAATGAAAAACTGTTTTTT.

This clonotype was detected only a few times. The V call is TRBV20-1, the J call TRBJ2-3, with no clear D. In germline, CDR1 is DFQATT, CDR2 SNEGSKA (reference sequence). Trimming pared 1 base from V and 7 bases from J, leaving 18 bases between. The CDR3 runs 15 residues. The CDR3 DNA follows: TGCAGTGCTAGAGGACGGGCGATGAAATTGTATACGCAGTATTTT. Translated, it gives CSARGRAMKLYTQYF.

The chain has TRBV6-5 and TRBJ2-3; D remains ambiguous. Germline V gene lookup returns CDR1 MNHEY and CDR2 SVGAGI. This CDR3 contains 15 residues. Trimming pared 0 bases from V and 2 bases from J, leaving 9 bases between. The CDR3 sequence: CASSYSIGSTDTQYF. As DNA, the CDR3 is TGTGCCAGCAGTTACTCGATAGGTTCCACAGATACGCAGTATTTT.